The rows below give T cell receptor beta chains drawn from one sample of a study of blood T cell repertoires in COVID-19. This table comes from immunoSEQ multiplex PCR, and its TCRdb copy is limited to in-frame clones, with some not included. The sample carries over 85,000 clones, roughly 79% recorded once. Source material: peripheral blood. These receptor sequences come from a woman aged 80 or over with active or convalescent COVID-19. Each CDR3 is given with its conserved first and last residue. A D gene is named only where the DNA matches it firmly. Clone size is not always given. Where it is, it says once, few, many or a class for expanded clones.

abundance,j_gene,d_gene,v_gene,CDR3nt,CDR3aa
NA,TRBJ2-1,TRBD2,TRBV5-8,TGTGCCAGCACGTATCGAGGGACTAGCACCTACAATGAGCAGTTCTTC,CASTYRGTSTYNEQFF
NA,TRBJ2-7,NA,TRBV5-1,TGCGCCAGCAGCTCTAGCGAGAGCTCCTACGAGCAGTACTTC,CASSSSESSYEQYF
NA,TRBJ2-7,NA,TRBV28,TGTGCCAGCAGACCCCGGGTAGCGTCGTGGTCCTACGAGCAGTACTTC,CASRPRVASWSYEQYF
NA,TRBJ1-2,NA,TRBV28,TGTGCCAGCAGTCAGGGCAACTATGGCTACACCTTC,CASSQGNYGYTF
NA,TRBJ2-7,TRBD2,TRBV5-1,TGCGCCAGCAGCGCCTCTAGCGGGAGACTCTCCTACGAGCAGTACTTC,CASSASSGRLSYEQYF
NA,TRBJ2-2,NA,TRBV11-2,TGTGCCAGCAGCTTAGTTTCCCTAAGAAACACCGGGGAGCTGTTTTTT,CASSLVSLRNTGELFF
NA,TRBJ1-1,NA,TRBV10-3,TGTGCCATCAGTGATATAAACAGCTTTGAAGCTTTCTTT,CAISDINSFEAFF
NA,TRBJ1-6,TRBD1,TRBV5-1,TGCGCCAGCAGACGGGACAGGGGGCGTTCACCCCTCCACTTT,CASRRDRGRSPLHF
NA,TRBJ2-2,NA,TRBV18,TGTGCCAGCTCACCTATTAACGTGGGAGGCACCGGGGAGCTGTTTTTT,CASSPINVGGTGELFF
NA,TRBJ2-2,NA,TRBV7-3,TGTGCCAGCAGTTCAGGGTACACCGGGGAGCTGTTTTTT,CASSSGYTGELFF
few,TRBJ2-3,TRBD2,TRBV27,TGTGCCAGCAGTAAAGCGGGAGGGACAGATACGCAGTATTTT,CASSKAGGTDTQYF
NA,TRBJ2-1,TRBD2,TRBV15,TGTGCCACCAGCAGAGATCAAAGCGGGAGGACCTACAATGAGCAGTTCTTC,CATSRDQSGRTYNEQFF
NA,TRBJ2-6,TRBD1,TRBV5-1,TGCGCCAGCAGCTTGGCCGGGACAGGGGCCTATGGGGCCAACGTCCTGACTTTC,CASSLAGTGAYGANVLTF
NA,TRBJ1-3,NA,TRBV14,TGTGCCAGCAGCCAGGAGCCTGGAAACACCATATATTTT,CASSQEPGNTIYF
NA,TRBJ2-5,TRBD2,TRBV4-2,TGTGCCAGCAGCCAAGGTGAAGCGGGAAACCAAGAGACCCAGTACTTC,CASSQGEAGNQETQYF
NA,TRBJ2-5,TRBD2,TRBV6-5,TGTGCCAGCAGAAGGACTAGCATGGAGACCCAGTACTTC,CASRRTSMETQYF
NA,TRBJ1-1,TRBD1,TRBV7-3,TGTGCCAGCAGCTCCCAGACAGGGGGCGGAACTGAAGCTTTCTTT,CASSSQTGGGTEAFF
NA,TRBJ2-1,TRBD2,TRBV28,TGTGCCAGCAGTCCTTCCCCTAGCGGGAGTTGGCAGTTCTTC,CASSPSPSGSWQFF
few,TRBJ1-1,NA,TRBV5-1,TGCGCCAGCAGCTTGGCGAGTAGGGGGACTGAAGCTTTCTTT,CASSLASRGTEAFF
NA,TRBJ2-1,NA,TRBV6-1,TGTGCCAGCAGTGAAGAGGGACAAATAGACAATGAGCAGTTCTTC,CASSEEGQIDNEQFF
NA,TRBJ2-1,TRBD2,TRBV18,TGTGCCAGCTCAGCGACTAGCGGGAGGGACAGTGAGCAGTTCTTC,CASSATSGRDSEQFF
NA,TRBJ2-7,NA,TRBV7-9,TGTGCCAGCAGCCCGCAAATAGGTCGGGCAGGGTTTACCTACGAGCAGTACTTC,CASSPQIGRAGFTYEQYF
NA,TRBJ2-5,NA,TRBV4-1,TGCGCCAGCAGCCAAGTTCGACTCCCGGAGACCCAGTACTTC,CASSQVRLPETQYF
NA,TRBJ2-5,NA,TRBV25-1,TGTGCCAGCAGTGACGGGACTTTAAATCACGAGACCCAGTACTTC,CASSDGTLNHETQYF
NA,TRBJ1-4,TRBD1,TRBV6-1,TGTGCCAGCAGTGAAGGACAGGGGTGGGAAAAACTATTTTTT,CASSEGQGWEKLFF
few,TRBJ1-1,NA,TRBV7-8,TGTGCCAGCAGCTTAGTTCAAATTAGTACAGGATGGAACACTGAAGCTTTCTTT,CASSLVQISTGWNTEAFF
many,TRBJ1-4,TRBD1,TRBV27,TGTGCCAGCAGTTTAGGGTGGGGGACAGAGTCAACTAATGAAAAACTGTTTTTT,CASSLGWGTESTNEKLFF
few,TRBJ2-7,NA,TRBV18,TGTGCCAGCTCACCGCTGAAATCGACAGGCGAGCAGTACTTC,CASSPLKSTGEQYF
NA,TRBJ2-7,TRBD2,TRBV6-2/TRBV6-3,TGTGCCAGCAGTTACTACGGCCCGGATAGCGGGAGTACCTACGAGCAGTACTTC,CASSYYGPDSGSTYEQYF
NA,TRBJ1-2,TRBD1,TRBV28,TGTGCCAGCAGTTCAGGCCTCAGGGCCAGGGGGTATGGCTACACCTTC,CASSSGLRARGYGYTF
NA,TRBJ1-2,NA,TRBV28,TGTGCCAGCATTGGGGGGTCGGGCTATGGCTACACCTTC,CASIGGSGYGYTF
NA,TRBJ2-7,TRBD2,TRBV19,TGTGCCAGTAGTGCCTCCAGCGGGAGGGTCTACGAGCAGTACTTC,CASSASSGRVYEQYF
few,TRBJ2-4,NA,TRBV11-2,TGTGCCAGCAGCTTAACATGGAGGACCAAAAACATTCAGTACTTC,CASSLTWRTKNIQYF
NA,TRBJ1-1,NA,TRBV7-9,TGTGCCAGCAGCTTCATAGTGGGCACTCTCACTGAAGCTTTCTTT,CASSFIVGTLTEAFF
few,TRBJ1-2,TRBD1,TRBV2,TGTGCCAGCAGTTACCTAGACAGGGCGGGAAATGGCTACACCTTC,CASSYLDRAGNGYTF
few,TRBJ1-2,NA,TRBV30,TGTGCCTGGAATCTCTACACCTTC,CAWNLYTF
NA,TRBJ2-7,NA,TRBV5-5,TGTGCCAGCAGCTTCGGGGGTTCCGCACTTTACGAGCAGTACTTC,CASSFGGSALYEQYF
once,TRBJ1-2,TRBD1,TRBV18,TGTGCCAGCTCGCACAGATTACAGGGGGCATACTATGGCTACACCTTC,CASSHRLQGAYYGYTF
NA,TRBJ1-1,NA,TRBV2,TGTGCCAGCAGTGGACAGTCGAACACTGAAGCTTTCTTT,CASSGQSNTEAFF
few,TRBJ2-3,TRBD2,TRBV4-1,TGCGCCAGCAGCCGAGGCGGACTAGCGGGAGGCACAGATACGCAGTATTTT,CASSRGGLAGGTDTQYF
large,TRBJ2-3,TRBD1,TRBV24-1,TGTGCCACCAGTGATCCCGGACAGGGGACAGATACGCAGTATTTT,CATSDPGQGTDTQYF
NA,TRBJ2-7,TRBD2,TRBV29-1,TGCAGCGGGACTAGCGGTGGGTACGAGCAGTACTTC,CSGTSGGYEQYF
NA,TRBJ2-3,NA,TRBV12-2,TGTGCAAGTCGCCAGACGGGACTAGCGGGAGGGCCCGTCCCAGATACGCAGTATTTT,CASRQTGLAGGPVPDTQYF
NA,TRBJ1-1,NA,TRBV2,TGTGCCAGCAGTGAGCTCAGGCTGAACACTGAAGCTTTCTTT,CASSELRLNTEAFF
NA,TRBJ2-7,TRBD1,TRBV5-6,TGTGCCAGCAGCTACAGGGGTCGGGGATCGATGGGCTACGAGCAGTACTTC,CASSYRGRGSMGYEQYF
NA,TRBJ1-1,TRBD1,TRBV5-6,TGTGCCAGCAGCTTGGTACAGGGGGACGAAGCTTTCTTT,CASSLVQGDEAFF
NA,TRBJ1-1,NA,TRBV18,TGTGCCAGCTCAGAATCTCAGGGGTTGGGAACTGAAGCTTTCTTT,CASSESQGLGTEAFF
NA,TRBJ2-7,NA,TRBV20-1,TGCAGTGTGGGCGGGAACTACGAGCAGTACTTC,CSVGGNYEQYF
NA,TRBJ1-2,NA,TRBV6-4,TGTGCCAGCAGTGACTCAGAAGGGAGAGCACACACCTTC,CASSDSEGRAHTF
NA,TRBJ2-4,NA,TRBV19,TGTGCCAGTAGAGCCGGCACAGGGCCGAACATTCAGTACTTC,CASRAGTGPNIQYF
NA,TRBJ2-1,TRBD1,TRBV2,TGTGCCAGCACCGACAGGGGATGGAGCGATGAGCAGTTCTTC,CASTDRGWSDEQFF
NA,TRBJ2-3,NA,TRBV6-5,TGTGCCAGCAGTTACTCCCAATTCCGCACAGATACGCAGTATTTT,CASSYSQFRTDTQYF
once,TRBJ1-2,NA,TRBV3-1/TRBV3-2,TGTGCCAGCAGCCAACGCCAGGGGCTAGCTAGCTACACCTTC,CASSQRQGLASYTF